Following are 13 T cell receptor beta chains from one sample sequenced in a study of T cells in Graves' hyperthyroidism and ophthalmopathy. It was RNA transcripts that yielded the amplified TCR beta CDR3 regions. In the first-round RT-PCR of the TCR CDR3, the HTBI primer set was used. TCRdb independently ran MiXCR on the multiplex PCR reads; one entry per CDR3 protein. The sample holds about 560,000 distinct CDR3 sequences; 16% are singletons and the top ten take more than 15%. The sequenced sample consisted of blood. The receptors originated from a woman younger than 35 with Graves' hyperthyroidism.

J is TRBJ1-2 and V is TRBV12-3 or TRBV12-4; no definite D call. Trimming took off 3 bases at V and 8 bases at J, with 13 bases between the two ends. The CDR3 contains 13 residues. This CDR3 is CASSFPGGPGYTF. The CDR3 DNA sequence: TGTGCCAGCAGTTTTCCCGGCGGGCCCGGCTACACCTTC.

At least ten counts were recorded for this clonotype. This chain links TRBV6-5 with TRBJ2-4; perhaps D is TRBD1 or TRBD2 (6 bases each). Trimming pared 0 bases from V and 0 bases from J, leaving 9 bases between. There are 16 residues in the CDR3. Germline CDR1 and CDR2: MNHEY and SVGAGI. The CDR3: CASSYSGGLAKNIQYF. The CDR3 DNA sequence: TGTGCCAGCAGTTACTCAGGGGGACTAGCCAAAAACATTCAGTACTTC.

This clonotype showed up many times. This chain connects TRBV29-1 to TRBJ2-2, with TRBD2 matching over 9 bases. The J segment lost 7 bases and the V segment lost 2 bases, leaving 8 bases of the junction unmatched. There are 15 residues in the CDR3. The germline V gene encodes CDR1 SQVTM and CDR2 ANQGSEA. In DNA, the CDR3 is TGCAGCGTTGAATGGCGGGAGGGCCCCGTCGGGGAGCTGTTTTTT. It encodes CSVEWREGPVGELFF.

This clonotype appeared many times. This rearrangement joins TRBV3-1 to TRBJ2-1, with 9 bases fitting TRBD1. The CDR3 length is 15 residues. Germline V gives CDR1 LGHDT, CDR2 YNNKEL (reference sequence). The J segment lost 4 bases and the V segment lost 3 bases, leaving 4 bases of the junction unmatched. The CDR3 region has the DNA TGTGCCAGCAGCCAGGGACAGGGCGGGTACAATGAGCAGTTCTTC. It translates to CASSQGQGGYNEQFF.

This clonotype was detected only a few times. This chain connects TRBV12-3 or TRBV12-4 to TRBJ2-7; 8 nucleotides match TRBD2. This CDR3 comprises 12 residues. With 4 bases clipped from V and 5 bases from J, the junction kept 1 base outside the gene matches. The CDR3 here is CASSSGLDEQYF. CDR3 in DNA: TGTGCCAGCAGTTCGGGACTAGACGAGCAGTACTTC.

This clonotype was counted a few times. The V gene is TRBV12-3 or TRBV12-4, the J gene TRBJ2-3, with D perhaps being TRBD1 or TRBD2 (5 bases each). There are 12 residues in the CDR3. With 6 bases removed from V and 12 bases from J, the gap between germline ends came to 16 bases. CDR3 DNA sequence: TGTGCCAGCAGCCTTCCGGGACCGCAACAGTATTTT. Its protein product is CASSLPGPQQYF.

This clonotype was counted at least ten times. The rearrangement joins TRBV11-2 to TRBJ2-1; TRBD2 aligns across 7 bases. Per germline, CDR1 SGHAT and CDR2 FQNNGV. Trimming cost V 3 bases and J 3 bases; bases outside gene matches: 5. There are 15 residues in the CDR3. CDR3 loop: CASSFGGGVYNEQFF. In DNA, the CDR3 is TGTGCCAGCAGCTTTGGGGGGGGGGTCTACAATGAGCAGTTCTTC.

This clonotype has at least ten counts. The chain carries TRBV29-1 and TRBJ2-5; D is ambiguous. The CDR3 sequence is 12 residues long. Trimming removed 4 bases at V and 0 bases at J, with 6 bases between. Germline lookup yields CDR1 SQVTM and CDR2 ANQGSEA. The CDR3 DNA is TGCAGCGTTGGACCCAACCAAGAGACCCAGTACTTC. It encodes CSVGPNQETQYF.

The gene calls are TRBV6-1 and TRBJ2-7, with D unresolved. The CDR3 extends over 15 amino acids. Trimming left V 5 bases short and J 5 bases short, with 19 bases between. In germline, CDR1 is MNHNS, CDR2 SASEGT. The CDR3 coding sequence is TGTGCCAGCAGTACCCCGGAACTTAAACGCGACGAGCAGTACTTC. Translation: CASSTPELKRDEQYF.

The V call is TRBV12-3 or TRBV12-4, the J call TRBJ2-3; 8 bases are shared with TRBD2. The CDR3 has 15 residues. The junction had 9 bases not matched to a gene; V was cut back by 5 bases and J by 5 bases. As DNA, the CDR3 is TGTGCCAGCAGTGCTGTGGGGACTAGAAGAGATACGCAGTATTTT. This codes for CASSAVGTRRDTQYF.

Regarding this clonotype: Because the CDR3 is missing its conserved closing phenylalanine or tryptophan, this is likely a read error. This chain uses TRBV20-1 with TRBJ1-6, with TRBD1 matching 7 bases. The germline CDR1 and CDR2 sequences are DFQATT and SNEGSKA (reference sequence). V lost 0 bases, J lost 8 bases, and 4 bases stayed unmatched. The CDR3 is made up of 14 amino acids. The CDR3 spells CSARDRRGDSPLHV. CDR3 bases: TGCAGTGCTAGAGATCGCAGGGGGGATTCACCCCTCCACGTT.

At least ten counts were recorded for this clonotype. J is TRBJ1-1 and V is TRBV3-1; no definite D call. V was trimmed by 1 base and J by 6 bases, leaving 9 bases between them. Germline lookup yields CDR1 LGHDT and CDR2 YNNKEL (reference sequence). The CDR3 length is 13 residues. In nucleotides, the CDR3 is TGTGCCAGCAGCCAAGTGACAAACTCTGAAGCTTTCTTT. It translates to CASSQVTNSEAFF.

This clonotype appeared many times. CDR3 sequence: CASSPPPRGAIQYF. The CDR3, as DNA: TGTGCCAGCTCACCACCGCCCAGGGGAGCGATTCAGTACTTC. This chain links TRBV18 with TRBJ2-4, with D maybe TRBD1 (6 bases). V shed 0 bases and J shed 10 bases, with 13 bases lying between them. The CDR3 sequence is 14 residues long. Germline V gene data show CDR1 as KGHSH and CDR2 as LQKENI. Based on the CDR3 plus reference TRBV18 and TRBJ2-4, the full variable domain is NAGVMQNPRHLVRRRGQEARLRCSPMKGHSHVYWYRQLPEEGLKFMVYLQKENIIDESGMPKERFSAEFPKEGPSILRIQQVVRGDSAAYFCASSPPPRGAIQYFGAGTRLSVL.